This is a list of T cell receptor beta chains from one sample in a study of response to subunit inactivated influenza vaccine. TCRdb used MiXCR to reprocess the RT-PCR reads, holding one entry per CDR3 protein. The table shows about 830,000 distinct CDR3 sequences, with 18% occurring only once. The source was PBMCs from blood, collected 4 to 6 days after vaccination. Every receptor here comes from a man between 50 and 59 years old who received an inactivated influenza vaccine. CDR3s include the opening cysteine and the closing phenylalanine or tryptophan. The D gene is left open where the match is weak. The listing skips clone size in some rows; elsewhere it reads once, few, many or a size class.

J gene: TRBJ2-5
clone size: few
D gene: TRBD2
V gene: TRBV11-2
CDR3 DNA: TGTGCCAGCAGCTTAGACTTGGGCCTAGCGGGGACGGGGACCCAGTACTTC
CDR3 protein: CASSLDLGLAGTGTQYF

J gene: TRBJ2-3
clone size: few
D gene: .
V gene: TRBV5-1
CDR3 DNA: TGCGCCAGCAGGGCCCGCATGACAGGGAGGACTACCGGAGATACGCAGTATTTT
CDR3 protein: CASRARMTGRTTGDTQYF

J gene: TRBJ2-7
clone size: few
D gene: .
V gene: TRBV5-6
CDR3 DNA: TGTGCCAGCAGCCGCTCAGGACACAGGGTCTACGAGCAGTACTTC
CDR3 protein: CASSRSGHRVYEQYF

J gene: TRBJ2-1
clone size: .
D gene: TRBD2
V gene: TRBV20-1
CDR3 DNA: TGCAGTGCTTGGGGGACTAGCGGGTACAATGAGCAGTTCTTC
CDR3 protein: CSAWGTSGYNEQFF

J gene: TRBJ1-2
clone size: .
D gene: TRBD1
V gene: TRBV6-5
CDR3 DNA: TGTGCCAGCAGACAGGGGGGGAGTGGCTACACCTTC
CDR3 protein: CASRQGGSGYTF

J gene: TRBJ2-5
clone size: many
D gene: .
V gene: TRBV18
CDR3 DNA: TGTGCCAGCTCACCATATAAGGAGACCCAGTACTTC
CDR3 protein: CASSPYKETQYF

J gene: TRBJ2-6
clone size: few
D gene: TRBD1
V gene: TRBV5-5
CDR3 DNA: TGTGCCAGCAGCTGGACAGGGCACTCTGGGGCCAACGTCCTGACTTTC
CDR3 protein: CASSWTGHSGANVLTF

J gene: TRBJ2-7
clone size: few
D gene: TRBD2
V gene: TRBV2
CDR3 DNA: TGTGCCAGCAGTCGATTACTAGCGGGAGCCTACGAGCAGTACTTC
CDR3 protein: CASSRLLAGAYEQYF

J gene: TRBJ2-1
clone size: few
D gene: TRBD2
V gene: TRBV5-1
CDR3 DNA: TGCGCCAGCTACCACTCAACCGGGACTAGCGGGAGGGGTGAGCAGTTCTTC
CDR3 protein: CASYHSTGTSGRGEQFF

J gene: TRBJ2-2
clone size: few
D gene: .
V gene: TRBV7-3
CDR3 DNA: TGTGCCAGCAGCTTATCCCTTACAACCACCACCGGGGAGCTGTTTTTT
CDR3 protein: CASSLSLTTTTGELFF

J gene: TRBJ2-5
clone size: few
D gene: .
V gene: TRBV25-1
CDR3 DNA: TGTGCCAGCAGTTATATCTTCGGGGAGACCCAGTACTTC
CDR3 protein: CASSYIFGETQYF

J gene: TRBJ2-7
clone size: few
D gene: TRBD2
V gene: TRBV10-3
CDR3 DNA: TGTGCCATCAGTGCCTCGCGGGGGGGCCAACACGAGCAGTACTTC
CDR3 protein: CAISASRGGQHEQYF

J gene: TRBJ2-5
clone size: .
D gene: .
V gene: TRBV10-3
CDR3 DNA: TGTGCCATCAATGCAGCTAGGGGGATGGGGGAGACCCAGTACTTC
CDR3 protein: CAINAARGMGETQYF

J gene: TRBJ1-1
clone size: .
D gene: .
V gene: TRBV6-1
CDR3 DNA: TGTGCCAGCAGTGGTCGTTGGGCGGGAAAGAACACTGAAGCTTTCTTT
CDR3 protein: CASSGRWAGKNTEAFF

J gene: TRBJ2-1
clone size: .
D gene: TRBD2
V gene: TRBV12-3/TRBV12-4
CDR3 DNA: TGTGCCAGCAGCCTCTTCGCGGGGGGCGGCAATGAGCAGTTCTTC
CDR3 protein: CASSLFAGGGNEQFF

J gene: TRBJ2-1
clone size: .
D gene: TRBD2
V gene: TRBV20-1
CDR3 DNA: TGCAGTGCTCGACTTGGACTAGCGGCAACCTACAATGAGCAGTTCTTC
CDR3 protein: CSARLGLAATYNEQFF

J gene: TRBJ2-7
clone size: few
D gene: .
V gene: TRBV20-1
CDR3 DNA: TGCAGTGCTAGCCGCAGGGGATACGAGCAGTACTTC
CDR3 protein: CSASRRGYEQYF

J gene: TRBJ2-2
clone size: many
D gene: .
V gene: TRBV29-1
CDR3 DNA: TGCAGCGTTGAGGCAGGGGACACCGGGGAGCTGTTTTTT
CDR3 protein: CSVEAGDTGELFF

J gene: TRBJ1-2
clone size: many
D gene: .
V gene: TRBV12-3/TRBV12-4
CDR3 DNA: TGTGCCAGCTGCCCAGGGTTTAACTATGGCTACACCTTC
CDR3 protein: CASCPGFNYGYTF

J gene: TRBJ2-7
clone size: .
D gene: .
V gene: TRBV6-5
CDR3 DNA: TGTGCCAGCAGTTACTCTATTGCATGGGGGTACTACGAGCAGTACTTC
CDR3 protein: CASSYSIAWGYYEQYF

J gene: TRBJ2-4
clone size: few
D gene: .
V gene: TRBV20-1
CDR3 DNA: TGCAGTGCTAGAGATCTTTTCTACGGCAAAAACATTCAGTACTTC
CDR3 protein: CSARDLFYGKNIQYF

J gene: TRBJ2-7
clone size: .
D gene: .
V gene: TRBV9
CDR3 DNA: TGTGCCAGCAGCTACACAGGGAAGTACTTC
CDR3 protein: CASSYTGKYF

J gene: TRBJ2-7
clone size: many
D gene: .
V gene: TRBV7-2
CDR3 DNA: TGTGCCAGCAGCCTTGTTCGGGGTAGCGAGCAGTACTTC
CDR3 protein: CASSLVRGSEQYF

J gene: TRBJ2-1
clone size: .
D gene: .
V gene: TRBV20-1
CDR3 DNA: TGCAGTGCTAGATCTCCGGGAGTACACAATGAGCAGTTCTTC
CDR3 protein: CSARSPGVHNEQFF

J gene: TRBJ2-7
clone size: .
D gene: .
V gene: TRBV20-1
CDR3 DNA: TGCAGTGCTAGTCGGGACCAGCAGTACTTC
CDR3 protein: CSASRDQQYF

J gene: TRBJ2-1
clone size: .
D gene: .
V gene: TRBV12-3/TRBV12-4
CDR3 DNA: TGTGCCAGCAGTTTACTCGCTTTGGATGAGCAGTTCTTC
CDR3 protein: CASSLLALDEQFF

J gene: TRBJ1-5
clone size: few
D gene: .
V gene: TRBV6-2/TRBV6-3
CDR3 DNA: TGTGCCAGCAGTTACGAGGGGTATAGCAATCAGCCCCAGCATTTT
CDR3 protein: CASSYEGYSNQPQHF

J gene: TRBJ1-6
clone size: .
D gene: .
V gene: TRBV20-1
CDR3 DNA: TGCAGTGCATATTCAGGGTCGGGACCCCTCCACTTT
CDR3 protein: CSAYSGSGPLHF

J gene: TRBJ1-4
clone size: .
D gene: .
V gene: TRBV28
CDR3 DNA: TGTGCCAGCAGTTCCCCGGGAGGCAAACTGTTTTTT
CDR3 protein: CASSSPGGKLFF

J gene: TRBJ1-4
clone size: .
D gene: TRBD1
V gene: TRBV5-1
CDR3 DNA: TGCGCCAGCAGCCGCCCGGGACAGGGGGGCGAAAAACTGTTTTTT
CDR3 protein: CASSRPGQGGEKLFF

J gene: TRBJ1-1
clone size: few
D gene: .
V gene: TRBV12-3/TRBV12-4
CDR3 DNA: TGTGCCAGCAGTTCCCCCCCGGGGAACACTGAAGCTTTCTTT
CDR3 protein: CASSSPPGNTEAFF

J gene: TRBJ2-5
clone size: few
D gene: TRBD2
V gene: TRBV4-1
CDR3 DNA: TGCGCCAGCAGCACACGGAGGGTTAGCGGGGGGTCTCGGGAGACCCAGTACTTC
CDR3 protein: CASSTRRVSGGSRETQYF

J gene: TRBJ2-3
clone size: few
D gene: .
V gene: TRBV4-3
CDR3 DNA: TGCGCCAGCAGCCAAGCTTTAAAGGGGGGGGTCGATACGCAGTATTTT
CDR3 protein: CASSQALKGGVDTQYF

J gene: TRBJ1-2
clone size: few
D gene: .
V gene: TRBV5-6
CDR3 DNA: TGTGCCAGCAGCCGCGGGACCGCCCAGTTCCACACCTTC
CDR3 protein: CASSRGTAQFHTF

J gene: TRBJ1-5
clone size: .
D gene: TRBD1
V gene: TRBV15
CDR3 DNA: TGTGCCACCAGCAGAGACCCAACAGGGGGGAGCAATCAGCCCCAGCTTTTT
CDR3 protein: CATSRDPTGGSNQPQLF

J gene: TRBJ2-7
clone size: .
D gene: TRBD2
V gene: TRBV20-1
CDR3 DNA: TGCAGTGCGCCTAGCGGGAGGGCCAAAGAGCAGTACTTC
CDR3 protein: CSAPSGRAKEQYF

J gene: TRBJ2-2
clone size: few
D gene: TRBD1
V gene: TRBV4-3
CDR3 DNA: TGCGCCAGCAGCCAGGGGACAGGGGGCTGGGACGGGGAGCTGTTTTTT
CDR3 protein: CASSQGTGGWDGELFF

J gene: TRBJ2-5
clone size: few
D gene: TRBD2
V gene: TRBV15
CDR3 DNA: TGTGCCACCAGCAGAATACTAGCGGGGGCAGAGACCCAGTACTTC
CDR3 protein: CATSRILAGAETQYF

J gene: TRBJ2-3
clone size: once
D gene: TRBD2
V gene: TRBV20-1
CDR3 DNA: TGCAGTGCCCCCCTCTGGACTAGCGGGATGGCAGATACGCAGTATTTT
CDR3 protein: CSAPLWTSGMADTQYF

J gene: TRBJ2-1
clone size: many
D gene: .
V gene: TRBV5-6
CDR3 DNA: TGTGCCAGCAGCCCCCTAGCGATCTCCTACAATGAGCAGTTCTTC
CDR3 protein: CASSPLAISYNEQFF

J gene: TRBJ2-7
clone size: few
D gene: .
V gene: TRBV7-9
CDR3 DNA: TGTGCCAGCAGCTCGTCGGGAGAGCAGTACTTC
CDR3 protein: CASSSSGEQYF

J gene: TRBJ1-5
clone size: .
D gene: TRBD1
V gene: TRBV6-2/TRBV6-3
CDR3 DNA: TGTGCCAGCAGTAGGGCAGGGGGTCTTCAGCCCCAGCATTTT
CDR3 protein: CASSRAGGLQPQHF